The rows below give T cell receptor beta chains drawn from one sample of a study of blood T cell repertoires in COVID-19. Assay: immunoSEQ multiplex PCR; the TCRdb copy retains only in-frame clones and omits some. The data show about 220,000 clones, less than 90% seen once. The sample was PBMCs or T cells enriched from blood (not recorded which). These receptors were taken from a young woman who had recovered from COVID-19. The CDR3 runs from the conserved cysteine through the conserved F or W. The order of the fields is clone size, D gene, J gene, V gene, CDR3 DNA, CDR3 protein. The D gene is left open where the match is weak. Expanded clones get a size class; other rows say once, few or many, or leave the size out.

clone size: .; D gene: .; J gene: TRBJ2-2; V gene: TRBV19; CDR3 DNA: TGTGCCAGTAGCTCGGGGAACACCGGGGAGCTGTTTTTT; CDR3 protein: CASSSGNTGELFF
clone size: .; D gene: .; J gene: TRBJ2-1; V gene: TRBV7-3; CDR3 DNA: TGTGCCACGAGTACCCCCCCCTACAATGAGCAGTTCTTC; CDR3 protein: CATSTPPYNEQFF
clone size: .; D gene: TRBD1; J gene: TRBJ1-1; V gene: TRBV7-9; CDR3 DNA: TGTGCCAGCAGCCCCCGCAGGGGGCAAGGCACTGAAGCTTTCTTT; CDR3 protein: CASSPRRGQGTEAFF
clone size: few; D gene: TRBD1; J gene: TRBJ1-6; V gene: TRBV7-8; CDR3 DNA: TGTGCCAGCAGGGAGGGACAGGGAACTGTGTCACCCCTCCACTTT; CDR3 protein: CASREGQGTVSPLHF
clone size: .; D gene: TRBD1; J gene: TRBJ2-2; V gene: TRBV29-1; CDR3 DNA: TGCAGCGTTGGACAGGGGGATACCGGGGAGCTGTTTTTT; CDR3 protein: CSVGQGDTGELFF
clone size: .; D gene: TRBD1; J gene: TRBJ1-1; V gene: TRBV7-9; CDR3 DNA: TGTGCCAGCAGCCCTAGACAGGGGAGTACTGAAGCTTTCTTT; CDR3 protein: CASSPRQGSTEAFF
clone size: .; D gene: .; J gene: TRBJ1-5; V gene: TRBV2; CDR3 DNA: TGTGCCAGCAGTGGGTGGGCAGGGAGCAATCAGCCCCAGCATTTT; CDR3 protein: CASSGWAGSNQPQHF
clone size: .; D gene: .; J gene: TRBJ2-1; V gene: TRBV19; CDR3 DNA: TGTGCCAGTAGTAGATTAGCATCGATCAATGAGCAGTTCTTC; CDR3 protein: CASSRLASINEQFF
clone size: .; D gene: .; J gene: TRBJ1-3; V gene: TRBV7-8; CDR3 DNA: TGTGCCAGCATCCCGGGCGGGGGCTCCGGAAACACCATATATTTT; CDR3 protein: CASIPGGGSGNTIYF
clone size: once; D gene: .; J gene: TRBJ1-1; V gene: TRBV11-2; CDR3 DNA: TGTGCCAGCAGGAGGGGACCCGGTGGGGTGAATAGACTAGGAGAAGCTTTCTTT; CDR3 protein: CASRRGPGGVNRLGEAFF
clone size: few; D gene: .; J gene: TRBJ1-2; V gene: TRBV19; CDR3 DNA: TGTGCCAGTAGTAGGGACACTGAAAACTATGGCTACACCTTC; CDR3 protein: CASSRDTENYGYTF
clone size: .; D gene: TRBD1; J gene: TRBJ1-4; V gene: TRBV5-6; CDR3 DNA: TGTGCCAGCAGCTTGGAGTCGGACAGGCCTTCCGAAAAACTGTTTTTT; CDR3 protein: CASSLESDRPSEKLFF
clone size: .; D gene: TRBD1; J gene: TRBJ2-2; V gene: TRBV10-3; CDR3 DNA: TGTGCCATCAGTGTCCCGACAGGGGGCAGGACTGAGAGCGGGTCCGGGGAGCTGTTTTTT; CDR3 protein: CAISVPTGGRTESGSGELFF
clone size: .; D gene: TRBD2; J gene: TRBJ2-5; V gene: TRBV7-2; CDR3 DNA: TGTGCCAGCTTCGTAGCGGGGAAACGGGCAAAGACCCAGTACTTC; CDR3 protein: CASFVAGKRAKTQYF
clone size: .; D gene: .; J gene: TRBJ2-7; V gene: TRBV7-8; CDR3 DNA: TGTGCCAGCAGCTTTCAGGGCTACGAGCAGTACTTC; CDR3 protein: CASSFQGYEQYF
clone size: .; D gene: TRBD1; J gene: TRBJ1-1; V gene: TRBV19; CDR3 DNA: TGTGCCAGTAGTCCCCGGACAGGGATAAACACTGAAGCTTTCTTT; CDR3 protein: CASSPRTGINTEAFF
clone size: .; D gene: .; J gene: TRBJ2-7; V gene: TRBV4-3; CDR3 DNA: TGCGCCAGCAGCCTGACCCTCTCACAGTCCCACGAGCAGTACTTC; CDR3 protein: CASSLTLSQSHEQYF
clone size: .; D gene: .; J gene: TRBJ2-1; V gene: TRBV7-2; CDR3 DNA: TGTGCCAGCAGCTTAGTAGGCCGGGGGACCTACAATGAGCAGTTCTTC; CDR3 protein: CASSLVGRGTYNEQFF
clone size: .; D gene: .; J gene: TRBJ1-2; V gene: TRBV7-2; CDR3 DNA: TGTGCCAGCAGCTCTGGCCTGGTCTCAGCTAACTATGGCTACACCTTC; CDR3 protein: CASSSGLVSANYGYTF
clone size: .; D gene: TRBD1; J gene: TRBJ2-1; V gene: TRBV28; CDR3 DNA: TGTGCCAGCAGCCGACTCCGGGACAGGGGGGAGAATGAGCAGTTCTTC; CDR3 protein: CASSRLRDRGENEQFF